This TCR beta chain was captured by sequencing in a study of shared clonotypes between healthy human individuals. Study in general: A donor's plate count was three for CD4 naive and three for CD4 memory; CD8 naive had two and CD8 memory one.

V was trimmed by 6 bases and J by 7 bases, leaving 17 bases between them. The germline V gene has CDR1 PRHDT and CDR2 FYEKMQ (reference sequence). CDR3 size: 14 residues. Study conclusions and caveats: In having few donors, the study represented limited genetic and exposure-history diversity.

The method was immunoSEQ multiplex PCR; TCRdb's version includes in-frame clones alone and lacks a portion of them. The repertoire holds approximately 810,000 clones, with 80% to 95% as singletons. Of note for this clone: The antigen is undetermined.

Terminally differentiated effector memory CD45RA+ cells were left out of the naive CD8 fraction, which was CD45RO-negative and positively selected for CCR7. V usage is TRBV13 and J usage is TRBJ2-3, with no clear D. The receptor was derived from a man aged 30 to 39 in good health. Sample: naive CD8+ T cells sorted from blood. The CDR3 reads CASRTAQLTYTQYF. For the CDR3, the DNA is TGTGCCAGCAGAACCGCACAGTTGACTTATACGCAGTATTTT. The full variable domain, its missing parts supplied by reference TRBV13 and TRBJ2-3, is AAGVIQSPRHLIKEKRETATLKCYPIPRHDTVYWYQQGPGQDPQFLISFYEKMQSDKGSIPDRFSAQQFSDYHSELNMSSLELGDSALYFCASRTAQLTYTQYFGPGTRLTVL.